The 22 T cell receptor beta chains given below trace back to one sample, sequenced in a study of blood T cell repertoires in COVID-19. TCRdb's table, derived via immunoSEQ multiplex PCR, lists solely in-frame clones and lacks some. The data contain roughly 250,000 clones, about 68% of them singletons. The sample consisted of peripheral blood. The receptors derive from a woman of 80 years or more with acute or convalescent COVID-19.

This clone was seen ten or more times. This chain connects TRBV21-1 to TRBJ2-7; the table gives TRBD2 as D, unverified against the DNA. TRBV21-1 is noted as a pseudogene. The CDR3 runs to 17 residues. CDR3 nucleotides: TGTGCCAGCAGCAAAAGCCCTCTAGCTCCCGGGGACTACGAGCAGTACTTC. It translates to CASSKSPLAPGDYEQYF.

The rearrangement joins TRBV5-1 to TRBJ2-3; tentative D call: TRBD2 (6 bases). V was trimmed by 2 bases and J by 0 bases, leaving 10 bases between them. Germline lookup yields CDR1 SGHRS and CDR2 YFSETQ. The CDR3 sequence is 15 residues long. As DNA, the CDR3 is TGCGCCAGCAGCTTTGACGGGACTAGCACAGATACGCAGTATTTT. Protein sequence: CASSFDGTSTDTQYF.

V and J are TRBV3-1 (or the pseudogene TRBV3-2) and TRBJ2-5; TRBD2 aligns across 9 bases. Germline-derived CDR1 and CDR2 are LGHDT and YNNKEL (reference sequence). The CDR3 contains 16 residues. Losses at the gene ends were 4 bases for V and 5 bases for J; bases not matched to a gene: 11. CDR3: CASSLRGSGSQETQYF. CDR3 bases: TGTGCCAGCAGCCTCCGGGGTAGCGGGAGCCAGGAGACCCAGTACTTC.

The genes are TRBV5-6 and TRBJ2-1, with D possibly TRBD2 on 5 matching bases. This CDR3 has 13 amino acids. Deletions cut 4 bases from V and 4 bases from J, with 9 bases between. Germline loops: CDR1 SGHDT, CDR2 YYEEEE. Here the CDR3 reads CASSVRGYNEQFF. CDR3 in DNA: TGTGCCAGCAGCGTAAGAGGGTACAATGAGCAGTTCTTC. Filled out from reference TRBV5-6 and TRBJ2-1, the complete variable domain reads DAGVTQSPTHLIKTRGQQVTLRCSPKSGHDTVSWYQQALGQGPQFIFQYYEEEERQRGNFPDRFSGHQFPNYSSELNVNALLLGDSALYLCASSVRGYNEQFFGPGTRLTVL.

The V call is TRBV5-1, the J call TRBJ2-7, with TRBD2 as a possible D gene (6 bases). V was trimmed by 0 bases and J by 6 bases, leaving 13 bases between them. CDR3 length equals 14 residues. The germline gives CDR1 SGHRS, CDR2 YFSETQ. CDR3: CASSLVREEGEQYF. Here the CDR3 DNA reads TGCGCCAGCAGCTTGGTCAGGGAGGAGGGCGAGCAGTACTTC.

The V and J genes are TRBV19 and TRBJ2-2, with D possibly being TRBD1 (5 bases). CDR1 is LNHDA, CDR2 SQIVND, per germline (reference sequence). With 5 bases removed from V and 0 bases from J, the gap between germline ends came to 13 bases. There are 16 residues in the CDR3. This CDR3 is CASSPLGRANTGELFF. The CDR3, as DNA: TGTGCCAGTAGTCCTTTGGGCAGGGCGAACACCGGGGAGCTGTTTTTT.

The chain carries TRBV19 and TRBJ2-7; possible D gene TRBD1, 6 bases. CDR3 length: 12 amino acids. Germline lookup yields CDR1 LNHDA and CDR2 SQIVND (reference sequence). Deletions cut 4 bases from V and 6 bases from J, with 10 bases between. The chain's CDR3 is CASSTTGPEQYF. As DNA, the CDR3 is TGTGCCAGTAGTACGACAGGTCCCGAGCAGTACTTC.

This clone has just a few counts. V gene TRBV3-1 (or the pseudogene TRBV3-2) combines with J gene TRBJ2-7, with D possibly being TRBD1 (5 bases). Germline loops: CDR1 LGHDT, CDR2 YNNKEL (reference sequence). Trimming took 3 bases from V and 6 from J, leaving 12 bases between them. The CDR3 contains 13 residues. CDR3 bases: TGTGCCAGCAGCCACAGGGTTTTGGGCGAGCAGTACTTC. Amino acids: CASSHRVLGEQYF.

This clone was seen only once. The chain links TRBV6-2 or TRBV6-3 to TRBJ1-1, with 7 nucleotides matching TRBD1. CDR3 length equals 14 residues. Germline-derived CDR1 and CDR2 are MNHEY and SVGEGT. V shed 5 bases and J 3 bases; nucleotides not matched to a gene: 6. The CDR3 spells CASSRQGTYTEAFF. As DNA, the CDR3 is TGTGCCAGCAGTAGACAGGGAACTTACACTGAAGCTTTCTTT.

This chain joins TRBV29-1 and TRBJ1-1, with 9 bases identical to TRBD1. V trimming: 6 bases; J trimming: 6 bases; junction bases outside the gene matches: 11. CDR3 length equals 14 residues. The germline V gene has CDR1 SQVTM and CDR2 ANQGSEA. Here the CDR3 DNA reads TGCAGCGTCTGGGTCGGGACAGGGAGCCCTGAAGCTTTCTTT. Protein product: CSVWVGTGSPEAFF. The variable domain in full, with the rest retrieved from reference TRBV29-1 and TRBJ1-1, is SAVISQKPSRDICQRGTSLTIQCQVDSQVTMMFWYRQQPGQSLTLIATANQGSEATYESGFVIDKFPISRPNLTFSTLTVSNMSPEDSSIYLCSVWVGTGSPEAFFGQGTRLTVV.

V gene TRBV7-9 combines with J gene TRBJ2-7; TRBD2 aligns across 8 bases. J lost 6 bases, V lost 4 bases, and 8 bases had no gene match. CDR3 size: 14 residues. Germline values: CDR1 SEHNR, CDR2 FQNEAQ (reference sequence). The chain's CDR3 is CASSSRGESGEQYF. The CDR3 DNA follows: TGTGCCAGCAGCTCGCGGGGGGAGTCCGGCGAGCAGTACTTC.

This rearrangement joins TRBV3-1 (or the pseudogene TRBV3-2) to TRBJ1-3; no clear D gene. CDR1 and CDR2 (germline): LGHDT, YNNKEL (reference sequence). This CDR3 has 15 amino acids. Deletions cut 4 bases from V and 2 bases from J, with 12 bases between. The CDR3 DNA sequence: TGTGCCAGCAGCCCCCGGGGAGGAACTGGAAACACCATATATTTT. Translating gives CASSPRGGTGNTIYF.

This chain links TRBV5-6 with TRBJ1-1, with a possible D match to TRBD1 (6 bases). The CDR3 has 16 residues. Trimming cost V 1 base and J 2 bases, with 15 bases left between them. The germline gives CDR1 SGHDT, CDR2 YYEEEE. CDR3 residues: CASSLRALGGNTEAFF. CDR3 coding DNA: TGTGCCAGCAGCTTGCGGGCCCTAGGGGGAAACACTGAAGCTTTCTTT.

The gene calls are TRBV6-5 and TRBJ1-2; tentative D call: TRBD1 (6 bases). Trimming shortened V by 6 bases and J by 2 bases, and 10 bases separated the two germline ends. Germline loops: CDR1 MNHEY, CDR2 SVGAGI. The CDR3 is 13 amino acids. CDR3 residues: CASRGQINYGYTF. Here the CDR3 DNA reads TGTGCCAGCAGAGGACAGATAAACTATGGCTACACCTTC.

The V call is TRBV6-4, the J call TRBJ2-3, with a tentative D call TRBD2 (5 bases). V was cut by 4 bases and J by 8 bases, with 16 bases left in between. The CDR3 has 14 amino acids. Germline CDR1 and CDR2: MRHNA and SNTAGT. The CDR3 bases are TGTGCCAGCAGTGCGGTGACTAATGAGGGTACGCAGTATTTT. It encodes CASSAVTNEGTQYF.

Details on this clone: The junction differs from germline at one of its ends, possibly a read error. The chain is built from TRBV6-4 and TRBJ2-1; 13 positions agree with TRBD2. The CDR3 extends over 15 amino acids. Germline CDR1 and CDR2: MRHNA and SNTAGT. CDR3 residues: CASSDSIGLAGDLIF. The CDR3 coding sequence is TGTGCCAGCAGTGACTCGATAGGACTAGCGGGAGATCTGATCTTC.

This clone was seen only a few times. Here the CDR3 reads CASSSTQGLADNSPLHF. The DNA for the CDR3 is TGTGCCAGCAGTTCGACGCAGGGGCTAGCGGATAATTCACCCCTCCACTTT. This sequence joins TRBV27 and TRBJ1-6; the D gene is possibly TRBD1 (6 bases). The ends were cut back, 4 bases at V and 5 bases at J, with 18 bases in the middle. CDR1 is MNHEY, CDR2 SMNVEV, per germline (reference sequence). This CDR3 comprises 17 residues.

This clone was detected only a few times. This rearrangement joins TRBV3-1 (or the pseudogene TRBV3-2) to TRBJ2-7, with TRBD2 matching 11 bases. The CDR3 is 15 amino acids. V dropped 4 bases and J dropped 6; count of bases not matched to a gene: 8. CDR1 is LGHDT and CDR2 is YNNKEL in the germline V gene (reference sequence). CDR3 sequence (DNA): TGTGCCAGCAGCCCGTCGGGACTAGCGGCGGGCGAGCAGTACTTC. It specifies CASSPSGLAAGEQYF.

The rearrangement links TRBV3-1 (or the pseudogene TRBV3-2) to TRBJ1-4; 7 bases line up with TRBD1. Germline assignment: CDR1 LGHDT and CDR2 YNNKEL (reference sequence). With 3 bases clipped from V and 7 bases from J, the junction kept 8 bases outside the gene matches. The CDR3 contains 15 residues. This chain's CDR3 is CASSHRQGSLEKLFF. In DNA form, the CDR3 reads TGTGCCAGCAGCCATAGACAGGGAAGCCTTGAAAAACTGTTTTTT.

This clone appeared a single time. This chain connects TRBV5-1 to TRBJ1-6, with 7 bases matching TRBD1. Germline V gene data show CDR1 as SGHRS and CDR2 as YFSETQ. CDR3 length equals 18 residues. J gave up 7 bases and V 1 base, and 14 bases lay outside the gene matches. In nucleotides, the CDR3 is TGCGCCAGCAGCTTGTTCCCTACGGGACAGCCCCAAAATTCACCCCTCCACTTT. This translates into CASSLFPTGQPQNSPLHF. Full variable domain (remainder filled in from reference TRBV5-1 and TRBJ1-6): KAGVTQTPRYLIKTRGQQVTLSCSPISGHRSVSWYQQTPGQGLQFLFEYFSETQRNKGNFPGRFSGRQFSNSRSEMNVSTLELGDSALYLCASSLFPTGQPQNSPLHFGNGTRLTVT.

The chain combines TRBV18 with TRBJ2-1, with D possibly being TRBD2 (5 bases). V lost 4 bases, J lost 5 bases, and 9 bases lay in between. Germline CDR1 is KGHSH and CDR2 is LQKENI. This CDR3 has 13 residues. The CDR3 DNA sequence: TGTGCCAGCTCACTATCGCGGGACAATGAGCAGTTCTTC. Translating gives CASSLSRDNEQFF.

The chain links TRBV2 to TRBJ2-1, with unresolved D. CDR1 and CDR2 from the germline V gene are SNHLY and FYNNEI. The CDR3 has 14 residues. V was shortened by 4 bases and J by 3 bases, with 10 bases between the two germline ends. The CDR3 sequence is CASSVQARYNEQFF. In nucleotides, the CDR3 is TGTGCCAGCAGTGTCCAGGCCCGCTACAATGAGCAGTTCTTC.